This section outlines one T cell receptor (beta chain) sequence together with its context. Its antigen is unknown. The source of the sample is a study of cytomegalovirus exposure and HLA in healthy donors. General study results and limits: Rarity held for most TCR sequences, but there were some public TCRs that occurred in many donors. Association of a missense DCLRE1C variant with TCR beta V- and J-gene trimming was reported in a later analysis.

This CDR3 has 15 residues. V trimming: 5 bases; J trimming: 6 bases; junction bases outside the gene matches: 8. Looked up from germline, CDR1 is SEHNR and CDR2 is FQNEAQ (reference sequence). In the PCR, 60 Vbeta and 13 Jbeta primers were used. TCRdb's table, derived via immunoSEQ multiplex PCR, lists solely in-frame clones and lacks some. The sample records over 150,000 clones, less than 90% being singletons. This cohort consisted of healthy bone marrow donors. This receptor was obtained from a girl younger than two in good health and CMV-seronegative. This sequence joins TRBV7-9 and TRBJ2-1, with 9 positions matching TRBD2. The sequencing input was PBMCs. The CDR3 protein is CASSPSGGIGNEQFF. The CDR3 DNA reads TGTGCCAGCAGCCCCAGCGGGGGGATTGGCAATGAGCAGTTCTTC.